The 21 T cell receptor beta chains given below trace back to one sample, sequenced in a study of blood T cell repertoires in COVID-19. The protocol was immunoSEQ multiplex PCR, while the TCRdb copy is restricted to in-frame clones and leaves out a portion. This sample yields some 110,000 clones, of which 86% are seen a single time; about 8% belongs to the top ten. Sample: peripheral blood. The receptors originated from a man in his 70s who had recovered from COVID-19.

This clone was observed a handful of times. The chain has TRBV18 and TRBJ1-1; TRBD1 is a possible D gene (6 bases). The V gene lost 3 bases and the J gene lost 1 base, with 9 bases spanning the gap. CDR1 and CDR2 (germline): KGHSH, LQKENI. This CDR3 has 14 residues. The DNA for the CDR3 is TGTGCCAGCTCACCTGGACAGCCGAACACTGAAGCTTTCTTT. Its protein product is CASSPGQPNTEAFF.

This clone was seen a few times. The rearrangement joins TRBV7-7 to TRBJ2-1; the match to TRBD2 covers 16 bases. V lost 5 bases, J lost 8 bases, and 3 bases stayed unmatched. The CDR3 sequence is 15 residues long. Germline V CDR1 and CDR2: SSHAT, FNYEAQ (reference sequence). The CDR3 reads CASSPGTSGGDEQFF. The CDR3 DNA follows: TGTGCCAGCAGCCCGGGGACTAGCGGGGGGGATGAGCAGTTCTTC.

The chain links TRBV5-1 to TRBJ1-2, with D unresolved. CDR1 and CDR2 from the germline V gene are SGHRS and YFSETQ. V was cut by 2 bases and J by 5 bases, with 16 bases left in between. CDR3 length: 15 residues. CDR3 bases: TGCGCCAGCAGCTTAGACGGACTACTTAGGTATGGCTACACCTTC. Amino acids: CASSLDGLLRYGYTF.

The chain recombines TRBV9 with TRBJ2-1, with TRBD2 identical over 8 bases. The length of the CDR3 is 17 residues. V lost 4 bases, J lost 1 base, and 10 bases stayed unmatched. From germline, CDR1 is SGDLS and CDR2 YYNGEE. This CDR3 is CASSPRTSLLSYNEQFF. The CDR3 coding sequence is TGTGCCAGCAGCCCCCGGACTAGCCTATTGTCCTACAATGAGCAGTTCTTC.

The chain is built from TRBV19 and TRBJ2-1; D may be TRBD2 (6 bases). V gave up 1 base and J gave up 5 bases, with 12 bases separating them. This CDR3 region has 15 residues. Per germline, CDR1 LNHDA and CDR2 SQIVND (reference sequence). The CDR3 DNA follows: TGTGCCAGTAGTATAGTGGGAGGAGGAGACAATGAGCAGTTCTTC. Translating it yields CASSIVGGGDNEQFF.

The rearrangement links TRBV28 to TRBJ1-1; D ambiguous. Germline V gives CDR1 MDHEN, CDR2 SYDVKM. Trimming shortened V by 5 bases and J by 2 bases, and 6 bases separated the two germline ends. This CDR3 is built from 12 residues. CDR3 nucleotides: TGTGCCAGCAGTGAAACAAACACTGAAGCTTTCTTT. Its translation is CASSETNTEAFF.

This chain connects TRBV28 to TRBJ1-2; 9 positions agree with TRBD1. The CDR3 sequence is 15 residues long. Germline values: CDR1 MDHEN, CDR2 SYDVKM. Losses at the gene ends were 6 bases for V and 8 bases for J; bases not matched to a gene: 13. In DNA form, the CDR3 reads TGTGCCAGCAGGACCCCGGGACAGGGTATGGGGGGCTACACCTTC. It specifies CASRTPGQGMGGYTF.

The chain recombines TRBV18 with TRBJ2-3; D is unclear. CDR1 KGHSH and CDR2 LQKENI come from the germline V gene. The V and J ends lost 5 bases and 6 bases respectively, with 9 bases between them. CDR3 length equals 12 residues. The CDR3 here is CASSESFDTQYF. The CDR3 DNA follows: TGTGCCAGCTCAGAGTCGTTTGATACGCAGTATTTT.

This clone was detected once. The J gene is TRBJ2-1, the V gene TRBV5-1; 11 bases align to TRBD2. V gave up 6 bases and J gave up 0 bases; unmatched junction bases: 5. The CDR3 has 16 residues. Germline V gene data show CDR1 as SGHRS and CDR2 as YFSETQ. CDR3 DNA: TGCGCCAGCACGGCTAGCGGGGGGTTCTCCTACAATGAGCAGTTCTTC. It specifies CASTASGGFSYNEQFF.

The V call is TRBV7-3, the J call TRBJ2-1; D perhaps matches TRBD2 (6 bases). V lost 2 bases and J lost 2, with 10 bases in between. This CDR3 comprises 15 residues. Germline V CDR1 and CDR2: SGHTA, FQGTGA. The CDR3 sequence is CASSLLALTYNEQFF. CDR3 nucleotide sequence: TGTGCCAGCAGCTTACTAGCGTTGACCTACAATGAGCAGTTCTTC.

A single count supports this clone. J is TRBJ2-2 and V is TRBV5-1; a possible D gene is TRBD1 (7 bases). Deletions cut 1 base from V and 7 bases from J, with 17 bases between. CDR3 length: 16 amino acids. Germline CDR1 and CDR2: SGHRS and YFSETQ. Here the CDR3 reads CASSLPRRGQGGELFF. The CDR3 DNA is TGCGCCAGCAGCTTGCCGCGGAGGGGGCAAGGCGGGGAGCTGTTTTTT. The full variable domain, in which reference TRBV5-1 and TRBJ2-2 provide the parts outside the CDR3, is KAGVTQTPRYLIKTRGQQVTLSCSPISGHRSVSWYQQTPGQGLQFLFEYFSETQRNKGNFPGRFSGRQFSNSRSEMNVSTLELGDSALYLCASSLPRRGQGGELFFGEGSRLTVL.

This chain connects TRBV18 to TRBJ1-1; TRBD1 might be the D (6 bases). There are 15 residues in the CDR3. Germline V gene lookup returns CDR1 KGHSH and CDR2 LQKENI. V lost 1 base to trimming and J lost 4 bases, with 13 bases between them. The CDR3 region is CASSPRGGAGTEAFF. In DNA form, the CDR3 reads TGTGCCAGCTCACCACGTGGGGGCGCGGGCACTGAAGCTTTCTTT.

By share, this clone ranks as medium-sized. The chain recombines TRBV5-6 with TRBJ1-1, with D possibly matching TRBD1 (5 bases). There are 15 residues in the CDR3. Deletions cut 4 bases from V and 0 bases from J, with 13 bases between. In germline, CDR1 is SGHDT, CDR2 YYEEEE. This CDR3 is CASSLGTAMNTEAFF. The CDR3 DNA follows: TGTGCCAGCAGCCTCGGGACTGCAATGAACACTGAAGCTTTCTTT.

The chain couples TRBV28 to TRBJ2-2; 10 bases align to TRBD1. The J segment lost 2 bases and the V segment lost 6 bases, leaving 9 bases of the junction unmatched. The CDR3 spans 17 residues. The germline V gene has CDR1 MDHEN and CDR2 SYDVKM. The CDR3 region has the DNA TGTGCCAGCAGATTCGCGGACAGGGGGGTTAACACCGGGGAGCTGTTTTTT. Protein: CASRFADRGVNTGELFF. Based on the CDR3 plus reference TRBV28 and TRBJ2-2, the full variable domain is DVKVTQSSRYLVKRTGEKVFLECVQDMDHENMFWYRQDPGLGLRLIYFSYDVKMKEKGDIPEGYSVSREKKERFSLILESASTNQTSMYLCASRFADRGVNTGELFFGEGSRLTVL.

This clone was seen only once. The V gene is TRBV7-9, the J gene TRBJ2-2; 13 nucleotides match TRBD2. The CDR3 length is 19 residues. V dropped 5 bases and J dropped 1; count of bases not matched to a gene: 10. Per germline, CDR1 SEHNR and CDR2 FQNEAQ (reference sequence). The CDR3 DNA follows: TGTGCCAGCAGCCCAATGGGACTAGCGGGAAAGGAGAACACCGGGGAGCTGTTTTTT. Protein sequence: CASSPMGLAGKENTGELFF. Full variable domain (rest looked up from reference TRBV7-9 and TRBJ2-2): DTGVSQNPRHKITKRGQNVTFRCDPISEHNRLYWYRQTLGQGPEFLTYFQNEAQLEKSRLLSDRFSAERPKGSFSTLEIQRTEQGDSAMYLCASSPMGLAGKENTGELFFGEGSRLTVL.

V usage is TRBV3-1 (or the pseudogene TRBV3-2) and J usage is TRBJ2-5; TRBD1 matches 9 bases. CDR1 is LGHDT, CDR2 YNNKEL, per germline (reference sequence). There are 15 residues in the CDR3. J was trimmed by 4 bases and V by 1 base; bases with no gene match: 4. The CDR3 DNA reads as TGTGCCAGCAGCCAAGCAGCGACAGGGGGAGAGACCCAGTACTTC. Encoded protein: CASSQAATGGETQYF.

This chain connects TRBV7-6 to TRBJ1-5; D possibly corresponds to TRBD1 (6 bases). CDR3 length: 13 amino acids. The germline V and J ends were trimmed by 1 base and 7 bases, with 8 bases remaining between them. Germline CDR1 reads SGHVS; CDR2 reads FNYEAQ. CDR3: CASSLGQGQPQHF. Written as DNA, the CDR3 is TGTGCCAGCAGCTTAGGCCAGGGGCAGCCCCAGCATTTT.

The chain has TRBV9 and TRBJ2-2; D is unclear. The CDR3 has 14 residues. CDR1 and CDR2 from the germline V gene are SGDLS and YYNGEE. The V end lost 1 base, the J end lost 8 bases, and 12 bases lay between the germline ends. In DNA, the CDR3 is TGTGCCAGCAGCGTAAATCTGGGCCATGGGGAGCTGTTTTTT. As protein: CASSVNLGHGELFF.

There are a few counts of this clone. The chain joins TRBV3-1 (or the pseudogene TRBV3-2) to TRBJ2-4, with TRBD2 as a possible D gene (6 bases). The CDR3 length is 15 residues. Germline CDR1 and CDR2: LGHDT and YNNKEL (reference sequence). V was cut by 0 bases and J by 8 bases, with 14 bases left in between. The CDR3 DNA reads as TGTGCCAGCAGCCAAGATGGCGGGATGAGAGACATTCAGTACTTC. Amino acids: CASSQDGGMRDIQYF.

The rearrangement uses TRBV28 and TRBJ1-1; 7 nucleotides line up with TRBD1. Germline CDR1 is MDHEN and CDR2 is SYDVKM. CDR3 length equals 14 residues. Unmatched junction bases numbered 4, after V lost 2 bases and J lost 4 bases. The CDR3 nucleotides read TGTGCCAGCAGTTTACTTACAGGGGCCACTGAAGCTTTCTTT. Protein product: CASSLLTGATEAFF.

The V call is TRBV5-1, the J call TRBJ2-7, with 7 positions matching TRBD1. The CDR3 has 14 residues. V lost 4 bases to trimming and J lost 2 bases; unmatched junction nucleotides: 6. In germline, CDR1 is SGHRS, CDR2 YFSETQ. The CDR3 coding sequence is TGCGCCAGCAGCATGAGGGGGCCGGCCTACGAGCAGTACTTC. Translation: CASSMRGPAYEQYF.